The 14 T cell receptor beta chains in this list originate from one sample, sequenced in a study of vaccination and CD4 T cells after COVID-19. Their antigens are not known. The time point was: late sampling 161 to 241 days after vaccination in a few convalescent patients. Treatment reported: approximately nine-day PBMC culture with coronavirus spike peptide pools or control peptides (ViraFEST assay). Sequenced with the Oncomine TCR Beta short-read assay was DNA taken from cultured CD4+ T cells. TCRdb re-called the PCR reads through MiXCR, storing one row per CDR3 protein. The table records tens of thousands of distinct CDR3 sequences, over 25% of them present only once. The sample here was CD4+ T cells from blood, cultured in vitro, taken about 7 months after SARS-CoV-2 vaccination. These receptor sequences come from a human donor who had recovered from COVID-19.

The rearrangement links TRBV7-2 to TRBJ2-5; 7 bases line up with TRBD1. CDR1 SGHTA and CDR2 FQGNSA come from the germline V gene. V shed 5 bases, J shed 5 bases, and the junction held 5 bases outside the gene matches. The CDR3 covers 13 residues. The CDR3 DNA is TGTGCCAGCAGCCGAGACAGGGTTGAGACCCAGTACTTC. Its protein product is CASSRDRVETQYF.

This clonotype has only a few counts. The genes are TRBV6-2 or TRBV6-3 and TRBJ2-3, with 9 bases identical to TRBD2. Germline values: CDR1 MNHEY, CDR2 SVGEGT. CDR3 length equals 15 residues. After removal of 2 bases from V and 0 bases from J, the junction contained 0 bases not matched to a gene. CDR3 sequence: CASSYTSGSTDTQYF. CDR3 in DNA: TGTGCCAGCAGTTACACTAGCGGGAGCACAGATACGCAGTATTTT.

This clonotype turned up a few times. The chain carries TRBV27 and TRBJ2-6; tentatively, D is TRBD2 (5 bases). In germline, CDR1 is MNHEY, CDR2 SMNVEV (reference sequence). Trimming pared 6 bases from V and 0 bases from J, leaving 9 bases between. This CDR3 comprises 15 residues. The CDR3 nucleotides read TGTGCCAGCAGGACTACCTTCTCTGGGGCCAACGTCCTGACTTTC. As protein: CASRTTFSGANVLTF.

This clonotype was detected a few times. The chain is built from TRBV20-1 and TRBJ1-5, with D unresolved. CDR3 length equals 13 residues. The germline gives CDR1 DFQATT, CDR2 SNEGSKA (reference sequence). The V end was cut by 4 bases, the J end by 2 bases, with 9 bases between. CDR3 coding DNA: TGCAGTGCTAAGAGCAGTGGCAATCAGCCCCAGCATTTT. The encoded protein is CSAKSSGNQPQHF.

This clonotype has only a few counts. The genes are TRBV6-1 and TRBJ1-2; no firm D call. The CDR3 is 12 amino acids. V lost 2 bases and J 4 bases, leaving 5 bases between the germline ends. In germline, CDR1 is MNHNS, CDR2 SASEGT. The DNA of the CDR3 is TGTGCCAGCAGTGAATTCAGCTATGGCTACACCTTC. Translated, it gives CASSEFSYGYTF.

In this sample, this clonotype turned up a few times. This chain links TRBV7-9 with TRBJ2-1; tentative D call: TRBD2 (5 bases). V lost 1 base to trimming and J lost 7 bases, with 5 bases between them. Germline values: CDR1 SEHNR, CDR2 FQNEAQ (reference sequence). This CDR3 comprises 12 residues. CDR3 amino acids: CASSLVANEQFF. In DNA, the CDR3 is TGTGCCAGCAGCTTAGTAGCGAATGAGCAGTTCTTC.

V is TRBV7-2 and J is TRBJ2-5; no reliable D call. Trimming left V 5 bases short and J 10 bases short, with 11 bases between. The CDR3 runs 11 residues. The germline V gene has CDR1 SGHTA and CDR2 FQGNSA. CDR3 protein: CASSNLGDQYF. As DNA, the CDR3 is TGTGCCAGCAGCAACCTTGGGGACCAGTACTTC.

The table lists this clonotype with a few counts. The chain is built from TRBV20-1 and TRBJ2-1; possible D gene TRBD2, 5 bases. V lost 4 bases, J lost 4 bases, and 8 bases lay in between. The CDR3 runs to 12 residues. Looked up from germline, CDR1 is DFQATT and CDR2 is SNEGSKA (reference sequence). CDR3 region: CSAIRGYNEQFF. In DNA form, the CDR3 reads TGCAGTGCTATACGGGGATACAATGAGCAGTTCTTC.

This clonotype occurred a few times. This chain uses TRBV15 with TRBJ2-1; D is unresolved. CDR3 length: 13 amino acids. Germline V gene lookup returns CDR1 LNHNV and CDR2 YYDKDF (reference sequence). The V end lost 5 bases, the J end lost 3 bases, and 8 bases lay between the germline ends. The CDR3 reads CATSGTSYNEQFF. The CDR3 bases are TGTGCCACCAGCGGAACCAGCTACAATGAGCAGTTCTTC.

To note about this clonotype: The conserved final phenylalanine or tryptophan is absent from the CDR3, which likely points to a read error. V is TRBV20-1 and J is TRBJ2-7; D may be TRBD2 (5 bases). From germline, CDR1 is DFQATT and CDR2 SNEGSKA (reference sequence). The CDR3 covers 15 residues. V was clipped by 4 bases and J by 1 base, with 17 bases between them. The CDR3 DNA follows: TGCAGTGCTATCCCGGTAGGTGGCGGGTCCTACGAGCAGTACCTC. Residues: CSAIPVGGGSYEQYL.

This clonotype was counted a few times. The chain carries TRBV6-1 and TRBJ2-3; no clear D. The CDR3 runs to 15 residues. CDR1 and CDR2 (germline): MNHNS, SASEGT. V was trimmed by 6 bases and J by 0 bases, leaving 13 bases between them. This CDR3 is CASRLYPISTDTQYF. As DNA, the CDR3 is TGTGCCAGCAGGCTTTACCCGATTAGCACAGATACGCAGTATTTT.

This rearrangement joins TRBV27 to TRBJ2-3; D gene uncertain. Per the germline V gene, CDR1 is MNHEY and CDR2 is SMNVEV (reference sequence). The V end was cut by 5 bases, the J end by 4 bases, with 13 bases between. This CDR3 comprises 14 residues. The CDR3 sequence: CASSMTWEADTQYF. The CDR3 region has the DNA TGTGCCAGCAGTATGACGTGGGAAGCAGATACGCAGTATTTT.

The chain joins TRBV12-3 or TRBV12-4 to TRBJ2-7; 8 bases are shared with TRBD1. With V trimmed by 6 bases and J by 6 bases, 10 bases remained unmatched. This CDR3 comprises 14 residues. CDR3: CASSIQGATVEQYF. The CDR3 coding sequence is TGTGCCAGCAGCATCCAGGGGGCGACGGTCGAGCAGTACTTC.

The rearrangement links TRBV5-1 to TRBJ2-1, with 10 nucleotides matching TRBD1. Per germline, CDR1 SGHRS and CDR2 YFSETQ. The ends lost 4 bases at V and 7 bases at J; junction bases unmatched: 5. The CDR3 covers 14 residues. Here the CDR3 reads CASSTGTGVNEQFF. DNA of the CDR3: TGCGCCAGCAGCACCGGGACAGGGGTGAATGAGCAGTTCTTC. Full variable domain (remainder filled in from reference TRBV5-1 and TRBJ2-1): KAGVTQTPRYLIKTRGQQVTLSCSPISGHRSVSWYQQTPGQGLQFLFEYFSETQRNKGNFPGRFSGRQFSNSRSEMNVSTLELGDSALYLCASSTGTGVNEQFFGPGTRLTVL.